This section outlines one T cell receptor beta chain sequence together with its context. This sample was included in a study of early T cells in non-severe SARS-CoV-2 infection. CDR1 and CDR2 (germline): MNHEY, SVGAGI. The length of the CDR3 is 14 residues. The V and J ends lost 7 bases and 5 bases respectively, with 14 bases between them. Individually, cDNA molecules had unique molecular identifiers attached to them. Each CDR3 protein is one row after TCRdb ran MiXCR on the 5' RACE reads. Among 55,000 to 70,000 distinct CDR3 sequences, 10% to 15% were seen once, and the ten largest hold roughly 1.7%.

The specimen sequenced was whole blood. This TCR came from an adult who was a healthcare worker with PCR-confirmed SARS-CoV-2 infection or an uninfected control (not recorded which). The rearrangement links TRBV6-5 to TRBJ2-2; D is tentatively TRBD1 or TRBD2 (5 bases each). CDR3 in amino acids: CASINSWGTGELFF. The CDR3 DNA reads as TGTGCCAGCATCAATTCGTGGGGGACCGGGGAGCTGTTTTTT.